This T cell receptor (beta chain) was observed in a study of OX40 agonist ivuxolimab in advanced cancers. At the level of the study: Ivuxolimab is a fully human IgG2 antibody that activates OX40 (CD134).

Study-level points and caveats: Some patients who did not respond also had low normalized T-cell clonal expansion. Dosing at 0.1 to 3.0 mg/kg was accompanied by clonal expansion of CD4+ and CD8+ blood T cells by week 6. At 0.1-3.0 mg/kg, partial responders had clonal expansion among the lowest observed.

With respect to this clone: The antigen is not known.

V dropped 5 bases and J dropped 3; count of bases not matched to a gene: 3. Germline V gives CDR1 LNHDA, CDR2 SQIVND (reference sequence). The length of the CDR3 is 13 residues. Sequenced by immunoSEQ multiplex PCR; TCRdb stores in-frame clones only, minus some. Of tens of thousands of clones listed, just over 85% are singletons. The sequencing used CD4+ or CD8+ T cells sorted from blood, collected in a trial of the OX40 agonist ivuxolimab. The V and J genes are TRBV19 and TRBJ1-1, with 7 bases aligning to TRBD1. This receptor was obtained from an adult with an advanced solid tumor such as melanoma, head and neck, liver or kidney cancer. CDR3 in DNA: TGTGCCAGTAGTGCCGACAGGGACACTGAAGCTTTCTTT. Translated: CASSADRDTEAFF.